Below are 19 T cell receptor beta chains sequenced from a single sample in a study of beta chain features in type 1 diabetes. The authors reverse transcribed all of the isolated RNA, so sequencing captured expressed TCRB transcripts. Libraries were prepared by immunoSEQ multiplex PCR; TCRdb keeps only in-frame clonotypes and omits some of them. This table has a few hundred thousand clones, approximately 10% appearing once. The sample was naive CD4+ T cells from blood. All receptors come from a woman in her 30s in good health.

This clone was observed a few times. V usage is TRBV30 and J usage is TRBJ2-7; D is possibly TRBD2 (6 bases). With 0 bases removed from V and 4 bases from J, the gap between germline ends came to 16 bases. CDR3 size: 15 residues. The germline CDR1 and CDR2 sequences are GTSNPN and SVGIG (reference sequence). Here the CDR3 reads CAWSVPWDGGYEQYF. DNA for the CDR3: TGTGCCTGGAGTGTACCTTGGGACGGGGGTTACGAGCAGTACTTC.

This clone was recorded a few times. CDR3 sequence (DNA): TGTGCCAGCAGTGCTGTCACAGATACGCAGTATTTT. This codes for CASSAVTDTQYF. This rearrangement joins TRBV25-1 to TRBJ2-3; D is uncertain. The CDR3 has 12 residues. Trimming cost V 4 bases and J 2 bases, with 4 bases left between them. CDR1 is MGHDK, CDR2 SYGVNS, per germline.

The chain recombines TRBV4-3 with TRBJ1-1, with D tentatively TRBD1 (6 bases). Trimming removed 5 bases from V and 6 bases from J, with 13 bases in between. This CDR3 contains 13 residues. Germline assignment: CDR1 LGHNA and CDR2 YSLEER. As DNA, the CDR3 is TGCGCCAGCAGCTTACAGGGATCTCCTGAAGCTTTCTTT. Translation gives CASSLQGSPEAFF.

This clone was counted between two and nine times. This chain uses TRBV30 with TRBJ2-4; D remains unclear. The V gene's germline CDR1 is GTSNPN and CDR2 SVGIG (reference sequence). Deletions cut 3 bases from V and 7 bases from J, with 10 bases between. The CDR3 extends over 12 amino acids. The CDR3 DNA reads as TGTGCCTGGAGCGCGTCGTCGAACATTCAGTACTTC. Translated: CAWSASSNIQYF.

This clone has ten or more counts. This chain connects TRBV4-3 to TRBJ1-4; D possibly corresponds to TRBD1 (6 bases). CDR1 and CDR2 (germline): LGHNA, YSLEER. This CDR3 comprises 13 residues. Trimming stripped 4 bases from V and 11 bases from J, with 14 bases between. CDR3 sequence reads: CASSPDPGDKLFF. The DNA of the CDR3 is TGCGCCAGCAGCCCCGACCCAGGGGATAAACTGTTTTTT.

This clone was counted a few times. The chain links TRBV30 to TRBJ1-5, with 7 bases aligning to TRBD1. Unmatched junction bases numbered 13, after V lost 5 bases and J lost 6 bases. In germline, CDR1 is GTSNPN, CDR2 SVGIG (reference sequence). This CDR3 contains 15 residues. For the CDR3, the DNA is TGTGCCTGGTCTCGAACTGACAGGGCAGGTCAGCCCCAGCATTTT. Its translation is CAWSRTDRAGQPQHF. Full variable domain (missing parts from reference TRBV30 and TRBJ1-5): SQTIHQWPATLVQPVGSPLSLECTVEGTSNPNLYWYRQAAGRGLQLLFYSVGIGQISSEVPQNLSASRPQDRQFILSSKKLLLSDSGFYLCAWSRTDRAGQPQHFGDGTRLSIL.

This clone was observed a handful of times. The rearrangement joins TRBV28 to TRBJ1-2; D unresolved. This CDR3 region has 13 residues. Trimming took 0 bases from V and 7 from J, leaving 9 bases between them. In germline, CDR1 is MDHEN, CDR2 SYDVKM. The CDR3 DNA reads as TGTGCCAGCAGTTTATGGCTAGGAGGTGGCTACACCTTC. Protein sequence: CASSLWLGGGYTF.

This clone was seen a few times. This chain uses TRBV21-1 with TRBJ2-1; TRBD2 reflects the table's D call only, with no check against the DNA. TRBV21-1 is flagged as a pseudogene. The CDR3 length is 16 residues. The CDR3 DNA reads TGTGCCAGCAGCAAATCGGCGCGGGAGGATTACAATGAGCAGTTCTTC. Its translation is CASSKSAREDYNEQFF.

A few counts support this clone. V and J are TRBV16 and TRBJ2-1; 13 nucleotides agree with TRBD2. J was trimmed by 6 bases and V by 4 bases; bases with no gene match: 3. Germline CDR1 reads KGHSY; CDR2 reads FQNENV. The CDR3 extends over 15 amino acids. CDR3 in amino acids: CASSPTSGRGNEQFF. The DNA for the CDR3 is TGTGCCAGCAGCCCTACTAGCGGGAGGGGCAATGAGCAGTTCTTC.

The rearrangement uses TRBV28 and TRBJ2-5; TRBD1 is a possible D gene (5 bases). The CDR3 loop spans 13 amino acids. Between the trimmed V and J ends, which lost 3 bases and 5 bases, there was a span of 10 bases. CDR1 is MDHEN and CDR2 is SYDVKM in the germline V gene. CDR3 nucleotides: TGTGCCAGCAGTTTGGGGCGTCTCGAGACCCAGTACTTC. Amino acids: CASSLGRLETQYF.

The rearrangement joins TRBV5-1 to TRBJ1-5; D remains unclear. Germline assignment: CDR1 SGHRS and CDR2 YFSETQ. The length of the CDR3 is 14 residues. Deletions cut 0 bases from V and 4 bases from J, with 8 bases between. This CDR3 is CASSLGASNQPQHF. The CDR3 DNA is TGCGCCAGCAGCTTGGGGGCATCGAATCAGCCCCAGCATTTT.

The rearrangement joins TRBV25-1 to TRBJ2-2, with TRBD2 matching over 10 bases. Germline V gives CDR1 MGHDK, CDR2 SYGVNS. CDR3 length: 13 amino acids. V was clipped by 8 bases and J by 6 bases; unmatched bases: 3. CDR3: CASLSGRAGELFF. The CDR3 DNA reads TGTGCCAGCCTCAGCGGGAGGGCCGGGGAGCTGTTTTTT.

The gene calls are TRBV5-6 and TRBJ1-1; D ambiguous. CDR1 and CDR2 from the germline V gene are SGHDT and YYEEEE. Trimming cost V 4 bases and J 1 base, with 8 bases left between them. This CDR3 contains 13 residues. The CDR3 reads CASSLTGNTEAFF. The DNA of the CDR3 is TGTGCCAGCAGCCTTACGGGGAACACTGAAGCTTTCTTT. Together with reference TRBV5-6 and TRBJ1-1, the CDR3 gives the full variable domain: DAGVTQSPTHLIKTRGQQVTLRCSPKSGHDTVSWYQQALGQGPQFIFQYYEEEERQRGNFPDRFSGHQFPNYSSELNVNALLLGDSALYLCASSLTGNTEAFFGQGTRLTVV.

This clone has just a few counts. The rearrangement uses TRBV30 and TRBJ1-3; TRBD1 agrees at 7 bases. With 2 bases clipped from V and 0 bases from J, the junction kept 4 bases outside the gene matches. Germline CDR1 reads GTSNPN; CDR2 reads SVGIG (reference sequence). The CDR3 is 15 amino acids. The CDR3 bases are TGTGCCTGGAGTCCCGGACAGGTCTCTGGAAACACCATATATTTT. Its protein is CAWSPGQVSGNTIYF. Using reference TRBV30 and TRBJ1-3 for the parts outside the CDR3, the full variable domain is SQTIHQWPATLVQPVGSPLSLECTVEGTSNPNLYWYRQAAGRGLQLLFYSVGIGQISSEVPQNLSASRPQDRQFILSSKKLLLSDSGFYLCAWSPGQVSGNTIYFGEGSWLTVV.

The chain employs TRBV10-2 and TRBJ2-7; TRBD2 matches at 12 bases. In germline, CDR1 is WSHSY, CDR2 SAAADI. Trimming at V came to 2 bases and at J to 3 bases, leaving 2 bases not matched to a gene. CDR3 size: 15 residues. The CDR3 DNA follows: TGCGCCAGCAGTGAGGGACTAGCGGGAATCTACGAGCAGTACTTC. This gives the protein CASSEGLAGIYEQYF.

This clone was picked up a small number of times. The J gene is TRBJ2-1, the V gene TRBV4-3, with 12 positions matching TRBD2. CDR3 size: 17 residues. Germline CDR1 reads LGHNA; CDR2 reads YSLEER. Trimming removed 3 bases from V and 9 bases from J; junction bases left unmatched: 12. DNA for the CDR3: TGCGCCAGCAGCCATCGGTCCGGGACTAGCGGGTCGAGTGAGCAGTTCTTC. Encoded protein: CASSHRSGTSGSSEQFF.

The rearrangement uses TRBV4-3 and TRBJ2-2; 9 nucleotides line up with TRBD2. Germline V gene lookup returns CDR1 LGHNA and CDR2 YSLEER. The ends lost 0 bases at V and 0 bases at J; junction bases unmatched: 5. This CDR3 contains 18 residues. The CDR3 DNA is TGCGCCAGCAGCCAAGAATCACTAGCGGGCGCGAACACCGGGGAGCTGTTTTTT. Encoded protein: CASSQESLAGANTGELFF.

This clone was detected only a few times. This CDR3 reads CSVEGGRGGNYGYTF. In nucleotides, the CDR3 is TGCAGCGTTGAAGGGGGAAGGGGGGGGAACTATGGCTACACCTTC. The chain carries TRBV29-1 and TRBJ1-2, with D tentatively TRBD1 (6 bases). In germline, CDR1 is SQVTM, CDR2 ANQGSEA. V shed 1 base and J shed 2 bases, with 14 bases lying between them. The CDR3 totals 15 residues.

This clone showed up just a few times. The gene calls are TRBV15 and TRBJ2-1; TRBD1 agrees at 7 bases. CDR1 and CDR2 from the germline V gene are LNHNV and YYDKDF (reference sequence). The junction had 9 bases not matched to a gene; V was cut back by 0 bases and J by 10 bases. The CDR3 spans 15 residues. The CDR3 loop reads CATSREGTVPREQFF. The CDR3 nucleotides are TGTGCCACCAGCAGAGAAGGGACAGTCCCCAGGGAGCAGTTCTTC.